This TCR beta chain originates from a study of regulatory T cells in long-lasting Graves disease. TCR beta libraries were built with iRepertoire HTBI primers and Arm-PCR of CDR3 regions. One entry per CDR3 protein, called by TCRdb with MiXCR from the multiplex PCR reads. The sample consists of roughly 500,000 distinct CDR3 sequences, about 14% of them appearing once. The CDR3 sequence is 15 residues long. Germline lookup yields CDR1 WNHNN and CDR2 SYGVQD (reference sequence). Between the trimmed V and J ends, which lost 5 bases and 4 bases, there was a span of 14 bases. This clonotype was counted only a few times. As to time point: newly diagnosed GD, antithyroid drugs for less than 3 months. Construction of the TCR library relied on RNA isolated from PBMCs. A further study also used this sample, focusing on T cells in Graves' hyperthyroidism and ophthalmopathy. As that study records: Ophthalmopathy and stable hyperthyroidism were told apart by a 13 V-J model.

The receptor was isolated from a man aged 25 to 45 with Graves disease. V is TRBV10-1 and J is TRBJ2-2; D unclear. Sequencing used peripheral blood mononuclear cells (PBMCs), obtained at new diagnosis, from a patient treated with antithyroid drugs. The CDR3 bases are TGCGCCAGCAGTTCTGAGACCACGGGCACCGGGGAGCTGTTTTTT. Translation: CASSSETTGTGELFF.